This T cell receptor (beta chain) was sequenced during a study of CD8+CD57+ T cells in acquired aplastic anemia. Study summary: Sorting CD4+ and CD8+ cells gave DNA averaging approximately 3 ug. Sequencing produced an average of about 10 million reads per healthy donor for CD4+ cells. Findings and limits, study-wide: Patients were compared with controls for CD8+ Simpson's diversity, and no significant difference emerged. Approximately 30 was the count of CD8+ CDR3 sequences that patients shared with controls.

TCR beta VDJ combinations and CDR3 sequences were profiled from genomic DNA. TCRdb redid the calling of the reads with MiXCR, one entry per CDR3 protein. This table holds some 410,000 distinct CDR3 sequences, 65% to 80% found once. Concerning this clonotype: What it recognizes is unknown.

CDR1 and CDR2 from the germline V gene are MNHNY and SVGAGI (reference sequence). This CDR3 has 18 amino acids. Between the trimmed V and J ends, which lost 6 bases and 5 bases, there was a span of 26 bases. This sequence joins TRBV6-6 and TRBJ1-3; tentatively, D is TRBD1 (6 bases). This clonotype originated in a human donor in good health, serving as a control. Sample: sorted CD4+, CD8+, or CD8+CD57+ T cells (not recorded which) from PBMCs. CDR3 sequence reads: CASRETISGAGLRNTIYF. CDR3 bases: TGTGCCAGCAGAGAGACAATCTCAGGGGCAGGGCTAAGAAACACCATATATTTT.